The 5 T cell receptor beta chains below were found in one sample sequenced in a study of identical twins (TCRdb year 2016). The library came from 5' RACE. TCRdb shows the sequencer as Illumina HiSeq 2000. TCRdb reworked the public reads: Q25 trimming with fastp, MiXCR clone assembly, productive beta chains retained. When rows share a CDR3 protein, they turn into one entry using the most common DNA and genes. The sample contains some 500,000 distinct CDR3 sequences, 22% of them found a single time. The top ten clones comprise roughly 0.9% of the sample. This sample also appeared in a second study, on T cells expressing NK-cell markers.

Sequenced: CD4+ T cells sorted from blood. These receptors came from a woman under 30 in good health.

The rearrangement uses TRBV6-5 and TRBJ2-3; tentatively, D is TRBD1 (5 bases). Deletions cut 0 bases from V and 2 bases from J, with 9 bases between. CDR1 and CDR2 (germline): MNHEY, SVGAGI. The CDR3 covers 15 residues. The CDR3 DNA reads TGTGCCAGCAGTTACTCCAGGGCGGCCACAGATACGCAGTATTTT. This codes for CASSYSRAATDTQYF.

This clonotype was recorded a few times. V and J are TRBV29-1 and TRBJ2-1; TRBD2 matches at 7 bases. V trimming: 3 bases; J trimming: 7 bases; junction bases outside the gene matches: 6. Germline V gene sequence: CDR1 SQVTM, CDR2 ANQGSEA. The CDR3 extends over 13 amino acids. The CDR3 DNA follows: TGCAGCGTTGAGGGAGCGGGGAGGAATGAGCAGTTCTTC. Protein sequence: CSVEGAGRNEQFF.

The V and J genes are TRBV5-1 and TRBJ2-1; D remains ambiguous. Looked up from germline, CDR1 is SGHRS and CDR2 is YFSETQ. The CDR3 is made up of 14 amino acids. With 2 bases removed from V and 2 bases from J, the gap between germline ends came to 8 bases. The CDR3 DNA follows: TGCGCCAGCAGCTTAGTTGTCGCCTACAATGAGCAGTTCTTC. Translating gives CASSLVVAYNEQFF.

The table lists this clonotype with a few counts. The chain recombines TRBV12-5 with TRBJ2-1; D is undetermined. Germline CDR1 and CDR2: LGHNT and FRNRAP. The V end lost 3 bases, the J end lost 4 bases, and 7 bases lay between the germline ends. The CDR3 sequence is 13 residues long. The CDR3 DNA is TGTGCTAGTGGTTTCCGGGCGTACAATGAGCAGTTCTTC. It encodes CASGFRAYNEQFF.

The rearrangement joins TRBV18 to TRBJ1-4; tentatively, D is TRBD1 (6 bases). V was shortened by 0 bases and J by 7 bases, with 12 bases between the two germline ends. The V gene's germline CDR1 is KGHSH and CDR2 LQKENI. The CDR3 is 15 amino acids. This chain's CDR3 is CASSPPSRGSEKLFF. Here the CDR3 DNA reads TGTGCCAGCTCACCACCGTCCAGGGGTAGTGAAAAACTGTTTTTT.